The following is a TCR beta chain sequence with its context. What it recognizes is unknown. PCR primers comprised 60 Vbeta and 13 Jbeta primers. Clones were read by immunoSEQ multiplex PCR, and TCRdb kept only the in-frame ones, dropping some. Here the sample spans about 98,000 clones, around three quarters being singletons. The sample is drawn from a study of cytomegalovirus exposure and HLA in healthy donors. Findings of the study overall: Sequence variants that were highly shared formed a cluster that was likely a sequencing artifact. Looking again later, the authors saw that most CMV-associated TCR beta chains seemed HLA-restricted. In a later analysis, TCR beta V- and J-gene trimming showed a link to a missense DCLRE1C variant.

This CDR3 region has 13 residues. V dropped 4 bases and J dropped 6 bases, with 13 bases sitting between them. The germline gives CDR1 SNHLY, CDR2 FYNNEI. Sequencing was carried out using PBMCs. This receptor was taken from a human donor in good health. The rearrangement links TRBV2 to TRBJ2-7, with a possible D match to TRBD2 (5 bases). The CDR3 DNA is TGTGCCAGCAGTGGGGTGACGGGGTTCGAGCAGTACTTC. As protein: CASSGVTGFEQYF.